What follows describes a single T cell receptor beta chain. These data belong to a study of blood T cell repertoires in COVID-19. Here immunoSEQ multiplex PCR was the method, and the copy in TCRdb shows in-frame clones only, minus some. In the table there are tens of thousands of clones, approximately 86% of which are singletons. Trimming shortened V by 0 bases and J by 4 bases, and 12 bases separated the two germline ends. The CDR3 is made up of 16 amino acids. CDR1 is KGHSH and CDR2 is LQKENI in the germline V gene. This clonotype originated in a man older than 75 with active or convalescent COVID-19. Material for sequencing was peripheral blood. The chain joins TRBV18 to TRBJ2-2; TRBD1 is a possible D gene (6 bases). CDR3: CASSPPTGLFTGELFF. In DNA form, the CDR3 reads TGTGCCAGCTCACCACCGACAGGCTTGTTCACCGGGGAGCTGTTTTTT.